The 7 T cell receptor beta chains reported below all come from one sample, sequenced in a study of cytomegalovirus exposure and HLA in healthy donors. Produced via immunoSEQ multiplex PCR; TCRdb's table is partial and in-frame only. The sample holds tens of thousands of clones, 84% seen once. The sample consisted of PBMCs. These receptors were taken from a woman aged 18-29 years in good health and CMV-seropositive.

This rearrangement joins TRBV5-1 to TRBJ2-2; 10 nucleotides line up with TRBD2. CDR3 length: 17 amino acids. The J segment lost 2 bases and the V segment lost 4 bases, leaving 8 bases of the junction unmatched. Germline V gives CDR1 SGHRS, CDR2 YFSETQ. The CDR3 spells CASSRSLAGANTGELFF. The CDR3 nucleotides read TGCGCCAGCAGCCGAAGCCTAGCGGGGGCAAACACCGGGGAGCTGTTTTTT.

The rearrangement uses TRBV18 and TRBJ1-5, with D perhaps TRBD1 (5 bases). V was trimmed by 6 bases and J by 5 bases, leaving 14 bases between them. CDR1 is KGHSH, CDR2 LQKENI, per germline. CDR3 size: 14 residues. The chain's CDR3 is CASSPYEGDQPQHF. Here the CDR3 DNA reads TGTGCCAGCTCGCCGTATGAAGGGGATCAGCCCCAGCATTTT.

The rearrangement uses TRBV6-5 and TRBJ1-4, with 7 bases fitting TRBD1. V lost 6 bases, J lost 7 bases, and 8 bases stayed unmatched. Germline V gene lookup returns CDR1 MNHEY and CDR2 SVGAGI. This CDR3 has 14 residues. For the CDR3, the DNA is TGTGCCAGCAGGACCGACAGGGTTGGTGAAAAACTGTTTTTT. It translates to CASRTDRVGEKLFF.

The rearrangement links TRBV28 to TRBJ2-3; 15 nucleotides align to TRBD2. Germline V gives CDR1 MDHEN, CDR2 SYDVKM. This CDR3 has 14 amino acids. The CDR3 loop reads CVTGLAGGSDTQYF. The CDR3 coding sequence is TGTGTGACGGGACTAGCGGGGGGATCAGATACGCAGTATTTT.

V usage is TRBV6-6 and J usage is TRBJ1-2; D is perhaps TRBD1 (6 bases). V was shortened by 8 bases and J by 8 bases, with 18 bases between the two germline ends. The length of the CDR3 is 13 residues. Germline V gives CDR1 MNHNY, CDR2 SVGAGI (reference sequence). The CDR3 loop reads CASYKGGGGGYTF. CDR3 in DNA: TGTGCCAGCTATAAGGGCGGGGGCGGCGGCTACACCTTC.

This sequence joins TRBV6-5 and TRBJ2-7, with 8 bases fitting TRBD2. The CDR3 spans 16 residues. Germline V CDR1 and CDR2: MNHEY, SVGAGI. Losses at the gene ends were 0 bases for V and 7 bases for J; bases not matched to a gene: 11. This CDR3 reads CASSYSTGGWLGEQYF. The DNA of the CDR3 is TGTGCCAGCAGTTACTCGACGGGGGGGTGGTTGGGGGAGCAGTACTTC.

This chain links TRBV9 with TRBJ1-5; D ambiguous. Trimming removed 3 bases at V and 2 bases at J, with 9 bases between. Germline CDR1 SGDLS, CDR2 YYNGEE. The CDR3 totals 14 residues. CDR3: CASSAGNGNQPQHF. Written as DNA, the CDR3 is TGTGCCAGCAGCGCGGGGAATGGCAATCAGCCCCAGCATTTT.